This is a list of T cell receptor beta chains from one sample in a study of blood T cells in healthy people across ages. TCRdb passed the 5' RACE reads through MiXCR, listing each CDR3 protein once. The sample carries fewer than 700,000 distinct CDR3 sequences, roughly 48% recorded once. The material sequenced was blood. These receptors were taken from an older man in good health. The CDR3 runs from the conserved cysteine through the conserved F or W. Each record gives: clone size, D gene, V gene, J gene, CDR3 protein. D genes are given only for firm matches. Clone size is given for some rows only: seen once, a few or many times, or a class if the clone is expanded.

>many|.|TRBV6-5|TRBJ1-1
CASRPQGNTEAFF
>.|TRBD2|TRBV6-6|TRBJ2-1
CASSYSSGRAPEQQFF
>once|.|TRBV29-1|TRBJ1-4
CSVAFFEKLFF
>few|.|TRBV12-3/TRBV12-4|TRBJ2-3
CASRKTDTDTQYF
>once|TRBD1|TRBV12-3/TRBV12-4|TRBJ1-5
CASSSGQGRGQPQHF
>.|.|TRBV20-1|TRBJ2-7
CSASKGTFSYEQYF
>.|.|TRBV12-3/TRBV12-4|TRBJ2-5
CATTSGPSWETQYF
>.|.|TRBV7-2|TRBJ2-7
CASSPAIGRTRYEQYF
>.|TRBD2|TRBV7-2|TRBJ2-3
CASSYFGTSVTDTQYF
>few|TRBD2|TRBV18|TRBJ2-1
CASSPGKGLAGGEEQFF
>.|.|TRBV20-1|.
CSARENRRRAGDEQYF
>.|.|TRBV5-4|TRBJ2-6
CASNGRAGANVLTF
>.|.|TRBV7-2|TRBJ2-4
CASSLYSDWDIQYF
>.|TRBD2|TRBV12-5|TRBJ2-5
CASGLALAGHNQETQYF
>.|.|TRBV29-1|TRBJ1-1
CSVDLGVPEAFF
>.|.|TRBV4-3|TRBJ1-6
CASSPAGVNSPLHF
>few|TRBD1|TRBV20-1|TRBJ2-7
CSARATGEQIYEQYF
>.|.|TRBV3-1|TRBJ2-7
CASSQDMTTRGQYF
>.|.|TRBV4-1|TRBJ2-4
CASSPDPSPKNIQYF
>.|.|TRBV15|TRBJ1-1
CATSIVLNTEAFF
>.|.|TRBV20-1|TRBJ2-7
CSARDRKRNSYEQYF
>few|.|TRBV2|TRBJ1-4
CASANNEKLFF
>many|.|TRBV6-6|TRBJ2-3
CASSLQEGMGMDTQYF
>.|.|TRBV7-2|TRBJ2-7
CASSLAETGPYEQYF
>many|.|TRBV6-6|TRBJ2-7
CASNSPSSYEQYF
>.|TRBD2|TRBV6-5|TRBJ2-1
CASSYSGTSGQREQFF
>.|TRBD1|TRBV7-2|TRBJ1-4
CASNLTQGRSEKLFF
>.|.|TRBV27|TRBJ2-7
CASGALYEQYF
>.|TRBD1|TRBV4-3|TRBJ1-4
CASSHTDRGRFLRELFF
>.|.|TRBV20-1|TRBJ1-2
CSAGGHPGYGYTF
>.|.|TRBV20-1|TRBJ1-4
CSAKRDVGTNEKLFF
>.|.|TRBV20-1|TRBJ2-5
CSAGENRAETQYF
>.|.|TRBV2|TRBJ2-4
CARHRELLTKNIQYF
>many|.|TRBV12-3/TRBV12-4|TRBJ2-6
CASSLVSGANVLTF
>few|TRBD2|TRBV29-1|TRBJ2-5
CSADGGTTGTQYF
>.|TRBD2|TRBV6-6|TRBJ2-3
CASSLSGSPDTQYF
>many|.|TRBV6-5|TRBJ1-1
CASSTIPGTEAFF
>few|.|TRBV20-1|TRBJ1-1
CSARVPGNTEAFF
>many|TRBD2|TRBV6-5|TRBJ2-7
CASSYSSTGGSSYEQYF
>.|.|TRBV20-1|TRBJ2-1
CSARDSVVWLGSYNEQFF
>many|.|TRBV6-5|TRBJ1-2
CASSYSVTGTQKGYYGYTF